The 3 T cell receptor beta chains below come from one sample, sequenced in a study of T cell repertoires in cytomegalovirus infection. Their specific antigens are unknown. From the reads, TCRdb called clonotypes with MiXCR, one entry per CDR3 protein. The top ten hold 18% of the sample, which has under 850,000 distinct CDR3 sequences, 33% seen once. The sequencing used cultured PBMCs, collected from culture after CMV antigen stimulation. The receptor source for this set is a human donor in good health (CMV status not recorded). Some clones in this sample may be carry-over from other donors' samples.

Many counts were recorded for this clonotype. V is TRBV7-8 and J is TRBJ2-1, with no clear D. V lost 1 base and J lost 9, with 7 bases in between. Looked up from germline, CDR1 is SGHVS and CDR2 is FQNEAQ. The CDR3 is 12 amino acids. Here the CDR3 DNA reads TGTGCCAGCAGCTTAGGGGTGGGTGAGCAGTTCTTC. Encoded protein: CASSLGVGEQFF.

This chain joins TRBV11-2 and TRBJ1-3; D not certain. Trimming pared 1 base from V and 0 bases from J, leaving 13 bases between. This CDR3 is 17 amino acids long. The germline CDR1 and CDR2 sequences are SGHAT and FQNNGV. The CDR3 nucleotides are TGTGCCAGCAGCTTAGGAGTAACAGCGCTCTCTGGAAACACCATATATTTT. Amino acid sequence: CASSLGVTALSGNTIYF.

The rearrangement joins TRBV6-2 or TRBV6-3 to TRBJ2-7; 11 positions agree with TRBD1. The CDR3 sequence is 14 residues long. The trim removed 6 bases at V and 5 bases at J, leaving 6 bases unmatched. Germline-derived CDR1 and CDR2 are MNHEY and SVGEGT. The CDR3 nucleotides read TGTGCCAGCAGCGAGGACAGGGGGCCAGACGAGCAGTACTTC. Encoded protein: CASSEDRGPDEQYF.